The rows below give T cell receptor beta chains drawn from one sample of a study of response to subunit inactivated influenza vaccine. TCRdb reprocessed the RT-PCR reads via MiXCR and lists one record per CDR3 protein. The data hold 800,000 or so distinct CDR3 sequences, with 21% observed a single time. Source: PBMCs from blood, taken roughly 5 days after vaccination. Source of these receptors: a man aged 50 to 59 who received an inactivated influenza vaccine. Both conserved end residues are part of each CDR3. The D gene is left open where the match is weak. The size of a clone is reported for some rows only, either as once, few or many, or as a class for expanded clones.

>.|TRBJ2-3|once|13|TRBV29-1
TGCAGCGTTCGCTCCCCCTCGGTGAATACGCAGTATTTT
CSVRSPSVNTQYF
>TRBD1|TRBJ2-7|.|14|TRBV5-1
TGCGCCAGCAGCCAACGGACAGGGGAGGGGGAGCAGTACTTC
CASSQRTGEGEQYF
>.|TRBJ2-2|few|17|TRBV3-1
TGTGCCAGCAGCCAAGAGTTTTACGGGAGCAACACCGGGGAGCTGTTTTTT
CASSQEFYGSNTGELFF
>TRBD1|TRBJ1-2|.|13|TRBV6-1
TGTGCCAGCAGGAGGGGACAGTACTATGGCTACACCTTC
CASRRGQYYGYTF
>TRBD1|TRBJ2-1|few|15|TRBV12-5
TGTGCTAGTGGACCGGGACAGGGAACCTACAATGAGCAGTTCTTC
CASGPGQGTYNEQFF
>TRBD1|TRBJ1-5|few|16|TRBV18
TGTGCCAGCTCACTCGGGGGACAGGGTCCCAATCAGCCCCAGCATTTT
CASSLGGQGPNQPQHF
>.|TRBJ1-1|.|11|TRBV12-3/TRBV12-4
TGTGCCAGCAAATCTTTTGCTGAAGTTTTCTTT
CASKSFAEVFF
>.|TRBJ2-7|.|14|TRBV2
TGTGCCAGCAGAACACCGCATACCTCCTACGAGCAGTACTTC
CASRTPHTSYEQYF
>TRBD1|TRBJ2-2|.|16|TRBV2
TGTGCCAGCAGTGAGACAGGGGTTGTGGGCACCGGGGAGCTGTTTTTT
CASSETGVVGTGELFF
>.|TRBJ2-3|many|12|TRBV7-9
TGTGCCAGCAGCTTGGGGGCCTATACGCAGTATTTT
CASSLGAYTQYF
>.|TRBJ2-5|few|15|TRBV10-2
TGCGCCAGCAGTGATTTCTCCAGCTTGCAAGAGACCCAGTACTTC
CASSDFSSLQETQYF
>TRBD1|TRBJ2-5|.|15|TRBV19
TGTGCCAGTAGCTCCTCCGGGACAGGGTCCGAGACCCAGTACTTC
CASSSSGTGSETQYF
>.|TRBJ2-1|many|15|TRBV7-2
TGTGCCAGCAGCGAGGTCGGGGGGCTTTACTATGAGCAGTTCTTC
CASSEVGGLYYEQFF
>TRBD2|TRBJ2-7|.|15|TRBV7-2
TGTGCCAGCAGCTTGAGCGGGAGTCAGACCTCCGAGCAGTACTTC
CASSLSGSQTSEQYF
>TRBD1|TRBJ2-7|few|16|TRBV5-1
TGCGCCAGCAGCTTGGCCGGGGGACAGGGGCCTTACGAGCAGTACTTC
CASSLAGGQGPYEQYF
>TRBD1|TRBJ1-2|.|18|TRBV3-1
TGTGCCAGCAGCCAAGAGGGGGACAGGGGGCAGTTCTACTATGGCTACACCTTC
CASSQEGDRGQFYYGYTF
>.|TRBJ2-5|.|13|TRBV29-1
TGCAGCGATGGGGGGGCGTTGGGAGAGACCCAGTACTTC
CSDGGALGETQYF